Below, 3 T cell receptor beta chains from the same sample are listed, as sequenced in a study of cytomegalovirus exposure and HLA in healthy donors. 60 Vbeta and 13 Jbeta primers were used in PCR. Here immunoSEQ multiplex PCR was the method, and the copy in TCRdb shows in-frame clones only, minus some. Among over 75,000 clones, about 79% were seen once, and the ten largest hold around 3%. Sequenced sample: PBMCs. These receptors all come from a male donor in good health and CMV-seropositive.

This chain joins TRBV5-6 and TRBJ1-2; a weak D match, TRBD1 (6 bases). The length of the CDR3 is 14 residues. Germline assignment: CDR1 SGHDT and CDR2 YYEEEE. Trimming removed 3 bases at V and 4 bases at J, with 13 bases between. The CDR3 reads CASSYDRTVYGYTF. Here the CDR3 DNA reads TGTGCCAGCAGCTACGACAGGACGGTCTATGGCTACACCTTC.

V is TRBV2 and J is TRBJ1-2, with D possibly matching TRBD1 (6 bases). The germline gives CDR1 SNHLY, CDR2 FYNNEI. V gave up 4 bases and J gave up 0 bases, with 21 bases separating them. The CDR3 is 18 residues long. Written as DNA, the CDR3 is TGTGCCAGCAGTGCCCTGGGGGCCAGGGGCTTTACTAACTATGGCTACACCTTC. Protein product: CASSALGARGFTNYGYTF.

V is TRBV28 and J is TRBJ1-5, with unresolved D. The CDR3 is made up of 11 amino acids. Germline values: CDR1 MDHEN, CDR2 SYDVKM. Trimming cost V 1 base and J 11 bases, with 6 bases left between them. CDR3 sequence: CASSLYRSQHF. The CDR3 DNA follows: TGTGCCAGCAGTTTATATCGGTCCCAGCATTTT.